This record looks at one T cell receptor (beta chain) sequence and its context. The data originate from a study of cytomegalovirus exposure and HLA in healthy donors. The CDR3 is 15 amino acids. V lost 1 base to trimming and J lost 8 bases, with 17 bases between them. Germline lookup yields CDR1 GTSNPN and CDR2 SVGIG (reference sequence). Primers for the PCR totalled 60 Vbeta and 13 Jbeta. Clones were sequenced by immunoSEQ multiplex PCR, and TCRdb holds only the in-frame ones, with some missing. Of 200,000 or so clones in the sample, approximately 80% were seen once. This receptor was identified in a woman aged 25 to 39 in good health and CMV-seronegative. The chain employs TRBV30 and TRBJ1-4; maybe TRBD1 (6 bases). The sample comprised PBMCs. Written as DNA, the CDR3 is TGTGCCTGGAGTGGCCTCGGAGACAGGCTCGAAAAACTGTTTTTT. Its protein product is CAWSGLGDRLEKLFF.